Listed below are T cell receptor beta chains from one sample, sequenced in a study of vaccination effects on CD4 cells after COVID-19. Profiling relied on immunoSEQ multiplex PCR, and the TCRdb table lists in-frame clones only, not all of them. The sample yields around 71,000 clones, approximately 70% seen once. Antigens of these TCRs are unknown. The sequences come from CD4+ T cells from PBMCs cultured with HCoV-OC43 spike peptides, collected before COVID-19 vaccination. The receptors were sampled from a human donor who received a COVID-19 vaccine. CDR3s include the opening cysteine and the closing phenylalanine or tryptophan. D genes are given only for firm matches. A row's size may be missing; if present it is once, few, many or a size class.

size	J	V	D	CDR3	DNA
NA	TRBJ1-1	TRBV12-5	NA	CASGLINRNSNTEAFF	TGTGCTAGTGGTTTGATAAACAGAAACAGCAACACTGAAGCTTTCTTT
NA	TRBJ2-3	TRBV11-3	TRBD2	CASSLGGSANTDTQYF	TGTGCCAGCAGTTTGGGGGGGAGCGCGAACACAGATACGCAGTATTTT
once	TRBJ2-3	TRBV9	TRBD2	CASSVVLAGGTDTDTQYF	TGTGCCAGCAGCGTAGTTCTAGCGGGGGGGACTGACACTGATACGCAGTATTTT
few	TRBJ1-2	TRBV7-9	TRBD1	CASSSTGAGYTF	TGTGCCAGCAGCTCGACAGGGGCTGGCTACACCTTC
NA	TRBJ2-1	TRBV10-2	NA	CASKGVLSSYNEQFF	TGCGCCAGCAAAGGGGTTCTTAGCTCCTACAATGAGCAGTTCTTC
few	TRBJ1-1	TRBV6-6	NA	CASSWAENTEAFF	TGTGCCAGCAGTTGGGCAGAGAACACTGAAGCTTTCTTT
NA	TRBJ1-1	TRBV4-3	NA	CASNQLAGGTEAFF	TGCGCCAGCAACCAGCTCGCCGGGGGGACTGAAGCTTTCTTT
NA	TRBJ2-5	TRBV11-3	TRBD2	CASSAGTNQETQYF	TGTGCCAGCAGCGCTGGGACTAACCAAGAGACCCAGTACTTC
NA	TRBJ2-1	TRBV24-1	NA	CASGDSGNNEQFF	TGTGCCTCCGGGGATTCGGGTAACAATGAGCAGTTCTTC
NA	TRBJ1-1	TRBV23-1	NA	CASGQRRYHTEAFF	TGCGCCAGCGGACAAAGGCGGTACCACACTGAAGCTTTCTTT
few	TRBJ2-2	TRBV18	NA	CASSPPFLTGELFF	TGTGCCAGCTCACCACCGTTCCTGACCGGGGAGCTGTTTTTT
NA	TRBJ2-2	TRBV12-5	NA	CASIPGGVRTGELFF	TGTGCTAGTATCCCAGGTGGGGTGAGAACCGGGGAGCTGTTTTTT
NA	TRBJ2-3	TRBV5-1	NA	CASSLEGVTDTQYF	TGCGCCAGCAGCTTGGAGGGAGTCACAGATACGCAGTATTTT
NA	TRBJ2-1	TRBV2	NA	CASSQQGSAYEQFF	TGTGCCAGCAGTCAGCAGGGGAGCGCATATGAGCAGTTCTTC
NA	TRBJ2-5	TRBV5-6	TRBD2	CASSRPGLAGKETQYF	TGTGCCAGCAGCCGACCGGGACTAGCGGGAAAAGAGACCCAGTACTTC
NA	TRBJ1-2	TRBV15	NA	CATSRDPWGVNGYTF	TGTGCCACCAGCAGAGATCCGTGGGGGGTAAATGGCTACACCTTC
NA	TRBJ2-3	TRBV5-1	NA	CASSRAPGVGTDTQYF	TGCGCCAGCAGCCGCGCTCCGGGAGTGGGCACAGATACGCAGTATTTT
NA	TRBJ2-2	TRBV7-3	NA	CASSLQSMGNTGELFF	TGTGCCAGCAGCCTTCAATCTATGGGGAACACCGGGGAGCTGTTTTTT
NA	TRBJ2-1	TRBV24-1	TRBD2	CATSDSSGTSGGASYNEQFF	TGTGCCACCAGTGACTCTAGCGGGACTAGCGGGGGGGCCTCCTACAATGAGCAGTTCTTC
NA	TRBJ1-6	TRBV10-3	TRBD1	CAISDQGAVSPLHF	TGTGCCATCAGTGATCAGGGGGCTGTTTCACCCCTCCACTTT
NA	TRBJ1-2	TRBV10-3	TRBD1	CAISGGTGGNEGYTF	TGTGCCATCAGTGGGGGGACAGGGGGCAACGAGGGCTACACCTTC
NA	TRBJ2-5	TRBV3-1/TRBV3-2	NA	CASSQSLATQETQYF	TGTGCCAGCAGCCAAAGCCTAGCGACCCAAGAGACCCAGTACTTC
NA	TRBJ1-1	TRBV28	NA	CASSLEARKAFF	TGTGCCAGCAGTTTAGAGGCCCGGAAGGCTTTCTTT
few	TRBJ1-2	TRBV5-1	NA	CASSLVPGDYGYTF	TGCGCCAGCAGCTTGGTACCTGGGGACTATGGCTACACCTTC
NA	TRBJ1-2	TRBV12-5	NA	CASGLVRGNYGYTF	TGTGCTAGTGGTTTGGTACGGGGGAACTATGGCTACACCTTC
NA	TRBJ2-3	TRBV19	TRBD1	CASSRQGGDTQYF	TGTGCCAGTAGTCGACAGGGGGGAGATACGCAGTATTTT
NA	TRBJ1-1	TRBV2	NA	CASSGSYGREAFF	TGTGCCAGCAGTGGATCCTATGGGAGAGAAGCTTTCTTT
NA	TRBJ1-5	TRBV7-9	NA	CASNRGEQPQHF	TGTGCCAGCAATAGGGGGGAACAGCCCCAGCATTTT
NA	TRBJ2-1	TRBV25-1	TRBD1	CASSDGGQGYNEQFF	TGTGCCAGCAGTGATGGGGGACAGGGCTACAATGAGCAGTTCTTC
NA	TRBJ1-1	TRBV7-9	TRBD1	CASSGRTGLNTEAFF	TGTGCCAGCAGCGGACGGACAGGATTGAACACTGAAGCTTTCTTT
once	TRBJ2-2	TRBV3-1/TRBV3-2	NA	CASSQGRNTGELFF	TGTGCCAGCAGCCAGGGACGGAACACCGGGGAGCTGTTTTTT
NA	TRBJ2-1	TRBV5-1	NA	CASSLDVNEQFF	TGCGCCAGCAGCTTGGACGTAAATGAGCAGTTCTTC
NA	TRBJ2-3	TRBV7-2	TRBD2	CASSSRTSRGTDTQYF	TGTGCCAGCAGCTCGCGGACTAGCCGGGGCACAGATACGCAGTATTTT
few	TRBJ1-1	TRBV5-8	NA	CASSWDDRDTEAFF	TGTGCCAGCAGCTGGGACGACAGAGACACTGAAGCTTTCTTT
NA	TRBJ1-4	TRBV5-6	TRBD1	CASSLTTGVSEKLFF	TGTGCCAGCAGCTTGACAACAGGGGTTAGTGAAAAACTGTTTTTT
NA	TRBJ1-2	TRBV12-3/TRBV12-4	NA	CASSSGYGYTF	TGTGCCAGCAGTTCAGGGTATGGCTACACCTTC
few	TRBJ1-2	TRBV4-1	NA	CASSQGDFSGGYTF	TGCGCCAGCAGCCAAGGGGACTTCTCCGGGGGCTACACCTTC